This T cell receptor (beta chain) emerged from a study of blood T cell repertoires in COVID-19. Overall study context: Acute and convalescent COVID-19 specimens originated in the United States, Italy and Spain. PBMCs, B-cell-depleted T cells, or T cells were the source of the cDNA or gDNA that made up the material.

Germline V gene sequence: CDR1 SGDLS, CDR2 YYNGEE. Trimming took 4 bases from V and 11 from J; bases not matched to a gene: 7. This CDR3 comprises 14 residues. Source study methods: By means of reference gene primer amplification, nucleated cell counts were estimated. Assay: immunoSEQ multiplex PCR; the TCRdb copy retains only in-frame clones and omits some. That table gives V, J and clone size, and the DNA gave D and trimming. The sample shows about 87,000 clones, 70% to 85% of them seen only once. The source is a woman aged 50 to 60 with acute or convalescent COVID-19. The sequenced sample was peripheral blood. V usage is TRBV9 and J usage is TRBJ1-4; 11 positions match TRBD1. The CDR3 DNA sequence: TGTGCCAGCAGCACAGGACAGGGGGCTCAGAAACTGTTTTTT. It yields the protein CASSTGQGAQKLFF.